A selection of T cell receptor beta chains follows, all from one sample in a study of cytomegalovirus exposure and HLA in healthy donors. Some clones are missing from TCRdb's copy, which holds only in-frame ones; the method was immunoSEQ multiplex PCR. Here the sample spans about 180,000 clones, around 81% being singletons. The sequencing sample was made of PBMCs. The receptors stem from a woman in her 30s in good health and CMV-seronegative. CDR3s include the opening cysteine and the closing phenylalanine or tryptophan. Each record gives: clone size, J gene, D gene, V gene, CDR3 DNA, CDR3 protein. D genes are given only for firm matches. Clone size is given for some rows only: seen once, a few or many times, or a class if the clone is expanded.

clone_size: .
j_call: TRBJ1-1
d_call: .
v_call: TRBV19
cdr3_nt: TGTGCCACCAACAGGGCCCTGAACACTGAAGCTTTCTTT
cdr3_aa: CATNRALNTEAFF

clone_size: .
j_call: TRBJ1-6
d_call: .
v_call: TRBV10-1
cdr3_nt: TGCGCCAGCAGTCCGGGACTCGCTTCACCCCTCCACTTT
cdr3_aa: CASSPGLASPLHF

clone_size: .
j_call: TRBJ2-1
d_call: TRBD1
v_call: TRBV4-3
cdr3_nt: TGCGCCAGCAGCTTCCAGGGGGCCGGGACGCAGTTCTTC
cdr3_aa: CASSFQGAGTQFF

clone_size: .
j_call: TRBJ1-5
d_call: .
v_call: TRBV28
cdr3_nt: TGTGCCAGCAGTTTCGTAAAGCAGGATTTGCCCCAGCATTTT
cdr3_aa: CASSFVKQDLPQHF

clone_size: .
j_call: TRBJ2-7
d_call: TRBD2
v_call: TRBV11-2
cdr3_nt: TGTGCCAGCAGCTTAGGGGCTAGCGGGACCCCGGTCTACGAGCAGTACTTC
cdr3_aa: CASSLGASGTPVYEQYF

clone_size: .
j_call: TRBJ1-2
d_call: .
v_call: TRBV9
cdr3_nt: TGTGCCAGCCGAGGGGGGGCAGGCCCCTTAACCTTC
cdr3_aa: CASRGGAGPLTF

clone_size: .
j_call: TRBJ2-7
d_call: TRBD1
v_call: TRBV5-6
cdr3_nt: TGTGCCAGCAGCTCGCCCGGACAGGGTTCCCACGAGCAGTACTTC
cdr3_aa: CASSSPGQGSHEQYF

clone_size: .
j_call: TRBJ1-6
d_call: TRBD1
v_call: TRBV18
cdr3_nt: TGTGCCAGCTCACAAAACCAGGGGGCAGATAATTCACCCCTCCACTTT
cdr3_aa: CASSQNQGADNSPLHF

clone_size: .
j_call: TRBJ2-7
d_call: TRBD1
v_call: TRBV19
cdr3_nt: TGTGCCAGTAGCACGGACAGGAACTTCTACGAGCAGTACTTC
cdr3_aa: CASSTDRNFYEQYF

clone_size: .
j_call: TRBJ2-7
d_call: .
v_call: TRBV6-6
cdr3_nt: TGTGCCAGCACCTATGGGGGGATCTACGAGCAGTACTTC
cdr3_aa: CASTYGGIYEQYF

clone_size: few
j_call: TRBJ1-3
d_call: .
v_call: TRBV9
cdr3_nt: TGTGCCAGCAGCGTCCTGCCGGGGACTGGGAGCTCTGGAAACACCATATATTTT
cdr3_aa: CASSVLPGTGSSGNTIYF

clone_size: once
j_call: TRBJ1-2
d_call: .
v_call: TRBV6-5
cdr3_nt: TGTGCCAGCAGTTGGTCTCAGGGTGTGCTCGGCTACACCTTC
cdr3_aa: CASSWSQGVLGYTF

clone_size: .
j_call: TRBJ2-7
d_call: TRBD1
v_call: TRBV10-3
cdr3_nt: TGTGCCATCAGTCAGGGGACAGGGTTGGGATCCTCCTCCTACGAGCAGTACTTC
cdr3_aa: CAISQGTGLGSSSYEQYF

clone_size: .
j_call: TRBJ2-5
d_call: TRBD2
v_call: TRBV19
cdr3_nt: TGTGCCAGTAGTAGGGTGGCTAGCGGGAGTCAAGAGACCCAGTACTTC
cdr3_aa: CASSRVASGSQETQYF

clone_size: .
j_call: TRBJ2-1
d_call: TRBD2
v_call: TRBV7-2
cdr3_nt: TGTGCCAGCAGCTTAGCTTTGGGACTAGCGGGGGTTGAGCAGTTCTTC
cdr3_aa: CASSLALGLAGVEQFF

clone_size: .
j_call: TRBJ1-3
d_call: .
v_call: TRBV14
cdr3_nt: TGTGCCAGCAGCCAAGTGGATGTTTACAGTGACTCTGGAAACACCATATATTTT
cdr3_aa: CASSQVDVYSDSGNTIYF

clone_size: .
j_call: TRBJ2-2
d_call: .
v_call: TRBV27
cdr3_nt: TGTGCCAGCAGTTTACAAAGCGCCGGGGAGCTGTTTTTT
cdr3_aa: CASSLQSAGELFF

clone_size: .
j_call: TRBJ2-3
d_call: TRBD1
v_call: TRBV10-1
cdr3_nt: TGCGCCAGCAGTGACCCCGGGACAGGGGGCTTGTTGACAGATACGCAGTATTTT
cdr3_aa: CASSDPGTGGLLTDTQYF

clone_size: .
j_call: TRBJ1-2
d_call: TRBD1
v_call: TRBV28
cdr3_nt: TGTGCCAGCAGGACAGGGGTGGACCCCTATGGCTACACCTTC
cdr3_aa: CASRTGVDPYGYTF

clone_size: .
j_call: TRBJ2-7
d_call: .
v_call: TRBV9
cdr3_nt: TGTGCCAGCAGCGTAGGGGGGCAGAACTCCTACGAGCAGTACTTC
cdr3_aa: CASSVGGQNSYEQYF

clone_size: once
j_call: TRBJ2-7
d_call: .
v_call: TRBV18
cdr3_nt: TGTGCCAGCTCACGGGCTGCGACCCTCGGCTACGAGCAGTACTTC
cdr3_aa: CASSRAATLGYEQYF

clone_size: .
j_call: TRBJ2-7
d_call: .
v_call: TRBV29-1
cdr3_nt: TGCAGCGTTGGGGACATCTCCTACGAGCAGTACTTC
cdr3_aa: CSVGDISYEQYF

clone_size: few
j_call: TRBJ2-7
d_call: .
v_call: TRBV9
cdr3_nt: TGTGCCAGCAGCCCCCAAGAATTGGGGAGCTCCTACGAGCAGTACTTC
cdr3_aa: CASSPQELGSSYEQYF

clone_size: .
j_call: TRBJ2-1
d_call: .
v_call: TRBV25-1
cdr3_nt: TGTGCCAGCGGGCAGTGGGTGGCAGCCCAACAGTTCTTC
cdr3_aa: CASGQWVAAQQFF

clone_size: .
j_call: TRBJ2-1
d_call: .
v_call: TRBV27
cdr3_nt: TGTGCCAGCAGTTTAAGGCAGGGCTTTTGGGGCAATGAGCAGTTCTTC
cdr3_aa: CASSLRQGFWGNEQFF

clone_size: .
j_call: TRBJ2-7
d_call: TRBD2
v_call: TRBV25-1
cdr3_nt: TGTGCCAGCAGTGATCCCACGTGGGCTAGCGGGAGCGTCTACGAGCAGTACTTC
cdr3_aa: CASSDPTWASGSVYEQYF

clone_size: .
j_call: TRBJ1-5
d_call: .
v_call: TRBV9
cdr3_nt: TGTGCCAGCAGCGTAGTTTTGGTTCCTGGGGACATCTCGCCGGGCAATCAGCCCCAGCATTTT
cdr3_aa: CASSVVLVPGDISPGNQPQHF